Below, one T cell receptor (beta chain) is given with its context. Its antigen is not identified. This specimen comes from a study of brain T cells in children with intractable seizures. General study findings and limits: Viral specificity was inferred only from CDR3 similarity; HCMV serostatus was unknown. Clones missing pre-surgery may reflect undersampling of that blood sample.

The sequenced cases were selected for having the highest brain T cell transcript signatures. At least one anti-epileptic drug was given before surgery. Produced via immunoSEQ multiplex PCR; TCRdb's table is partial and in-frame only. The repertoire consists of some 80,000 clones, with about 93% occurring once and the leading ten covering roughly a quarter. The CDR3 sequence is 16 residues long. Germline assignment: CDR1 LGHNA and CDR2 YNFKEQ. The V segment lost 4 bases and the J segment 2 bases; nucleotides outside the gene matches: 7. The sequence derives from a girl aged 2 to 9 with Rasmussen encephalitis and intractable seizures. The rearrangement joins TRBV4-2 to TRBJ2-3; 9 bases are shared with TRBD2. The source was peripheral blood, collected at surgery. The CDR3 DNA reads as TGTGCCAGCAGCCGCACGACTAGCGGATTCACAGATACGCAGTATTTT. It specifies CASSRTTSGFTDTQYF.